This T cell receptor beta chain was recovered during a study of cytomegalovirus exposure and HLA in healthy donors. Study-level results: Rare TCR sequences dominated, though some public TCRs recurred in many donors. CMV serostatus was the sole immune exposure data available. What was likely a sequencing artifact was a cluster of highly shared sequence variants.

A multiplex PCR was run with 60 Vbeta primers and 13 Jbeta primers. Method: immunoSEQ multiplex PCR; TCRdb's copy keeps in-frame clones and lacks some. The repertoire holds about 130,000 clones, with 82% as singletons. Of note for this clone: Its antigen is still unknown.

Looked up from germline, CDR1 is LNHDA and CDR2 is SQIVND (reference sequence). CDR3 length equals 18 residues. Trimming at V came to 3 bases and at J to 1 base, leaving 12 bases not matched to a gene. The rearrangement uses TRBV19 and TRBJ1-1; TRBD1 matches at 9 bases. Sequencing input: PBMCs. The origin of this receptor is a woman between 45 and 65 years old in good health and CMV-seropositive. CDR3 amino acids: CASSIGRQGGRGNTEAFF. In DNA form, the CDR3 reads TGTGCCAGTAGTATCGGTCGACAGGGGGGGAGAGGGAACACTGAAGCTTTCTTT.